A selection of T cell receptor beta chains follows, all from one sample in a study of identical twins. MiXCR, applied by TCRdb to the 5' RACE reads, yields one record per CDR3 protein. This table holds approximately 230,000 distinct CDR3 sequences, 5% to 7% found once. These same records also appear under a second study, on T cells expressing NK-cell markers.

Sequencing input: CD8+ T cells sorted from blood. Receptors originate from a woman in her late teens or twenties in good health. Both conserved end residues are part of each CDR3.

V gene: TRBV4-1; J gene: TRBJ2-7; CDR3 length: 15; CDR3 protein: CASSQDAGVRYEQYF
V gene: TRBV9; J gene: TRBJ2-1; CDR3 length: 14; CDR3 protein: CASSPLSSYNEQFF
V gene: TRBV12-3/TRBV12-4; J gene: TRBJ1-3; CDR3 length: 16; CDR3 protein: CASNLGPPGSGNTIYF
V gene: TRBV7-6; J gene: TRBJ2-1; CDR3 length: 16; CDR3 protein: CASSPSGASPSNEQFF
V gene: TRBV20-1; J gene: TRBJ2-7; CDR3 length: 15; CDR3 protein: CSASGLATGGYEQYF
V gene: TRBV12-3/TRBV12-4; J gene: TRBJ2-7; CDR3 length: 14; CDR3 protein: CASSLGSGTDEQYF
V gene: TRBV19; J gene: TRBJ2-1; CDR3 length: 17; CDR3 protein: CASSIDQMVAGVHEQFF
V gene: TRBV20-1; J gene: TRBJ1-5; CDR3 length: 14; CDR3 protein: CSARDMKGDQPQHF
V gene: TRBV27; J gene: TRBJ2-7; CDR3 length: 14; CDR3 protein: CASSLKGFVYEQYF
V gene: TRBV11-2; J gene: TRBJ2-3; CDR3 length: 17; CDR3 protein: CASRNQLGSPSTDTQYF
V gene: TRBV7-9; J gene: TRBJ2-7; CDR3 length: 13; CDR3 protein: CASSLVVSYEQYF
V gene: TRBV20-1; J gene: TRBJ1-1; CDR3 length: 13; CDR3 protein: CSARGQGAVEAFF
V gene: TRBV5-1; J gene: TRBJ1-1; CDR3 length: 13; CDR3 protein: CASTLFGSTEAFF
V gene: TRBV7-9; J gene: TRBJ2-2; CDR3 length: 13; CDR3 protein: CASSSGLIGELFF
V gene: TRBV7-8; J gene: TRBJ2-7; CDR3 length: 16; CDR3 protein: CASSSRLAGEVYEQYF
V gene: TRBV5-6; J gene: TRBJ2-7; CDR3 length: 13; CDR3 protein: CASSLAGGHEQYF
V gene: TRBV12-3/TRBV12-4; J gene: TRBJ2-7; CDR3 length: 11; CDR3 protein: CASSFQGEQYF
V gene: TRBV20-1; J gene: TRBJ2-7; CDR3 length: 13; CDR3 protein: CSAKGLADWEQYF
V gene: TRBV5-1; J gene: TRBJ2-2; CDR3 length: 19; CDR3 protein: CASGLTGAHDHSVTGELFF
V gene: TRBV3-1; J gene: TRBJ2-3; CDR3 length: 13; CDR3 protein: CASSQMDRDTQYF
V gene: TRBV7-9; J gene: TRBJ1-2; CDR3 length: 16; CDR3 protein: CASSLSGTAFNYGYTF
V gene: TRBV9; J gene: TRBJ2-3; CDR3 length: 15; CDR3 protein: CASSAYPDRADTQYF
V gene: TRBV7-9; J gene: TRBJ2-1; CDR3 length: 12; CDR3 protein: CASSRKVDEQFF
V gene: TRBV27; J gene: TRBJ2-7; CDR3 length: 14; CDR3 protein: CASSFGLAGNEQYF
V gene: TRBV6-5; J gene: TRBJ1-1; CDR3 length: 16; CDR3 protein: CASSYDARDKNTEAFF
V gene: TRBV4-1; J gene: TRBJ1-1; CDR3 length: 16; CDR3 protein: CASSPRQGNEDTEAFF
V gene: TRBV12-3/TRBV12-4; J gene: TRBJ2-2; CDR3 length: 14; CDR3 protein: CASSSQMNTGELFF
V gene: TRBV2; J gene: TRBJ1-2; CDR3 length: 14; CDR3 protein: CASSDDSGNYGYTF
V gene: TRBV10-3; J gene: TRBJ2-1; CDR3 length: 12; CDR3 protein: CAIGLNYNEQFF
V gene: TRBV13; J gene: TRBJ2-3; CDR3 length: 13; CDR3 protein: CASSLAHIDTQYF